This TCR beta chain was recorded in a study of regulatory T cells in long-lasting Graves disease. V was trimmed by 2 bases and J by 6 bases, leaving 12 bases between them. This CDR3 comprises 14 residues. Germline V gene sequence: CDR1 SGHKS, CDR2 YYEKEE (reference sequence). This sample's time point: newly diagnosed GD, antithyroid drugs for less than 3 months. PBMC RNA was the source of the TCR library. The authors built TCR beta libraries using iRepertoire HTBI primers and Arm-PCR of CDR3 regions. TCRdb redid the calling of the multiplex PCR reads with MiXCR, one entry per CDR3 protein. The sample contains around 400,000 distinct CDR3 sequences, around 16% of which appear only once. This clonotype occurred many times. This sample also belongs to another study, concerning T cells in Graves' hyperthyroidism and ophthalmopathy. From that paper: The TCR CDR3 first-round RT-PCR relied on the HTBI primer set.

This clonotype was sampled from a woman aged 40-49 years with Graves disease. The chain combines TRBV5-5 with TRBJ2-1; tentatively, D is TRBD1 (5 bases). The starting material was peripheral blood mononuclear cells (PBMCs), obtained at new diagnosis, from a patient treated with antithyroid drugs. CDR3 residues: CASSFKRGSNEQFF. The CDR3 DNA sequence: TGTGCCAGCAGCTTCAAAAGGGGTAGCAATGAGCAGTTCTTC.